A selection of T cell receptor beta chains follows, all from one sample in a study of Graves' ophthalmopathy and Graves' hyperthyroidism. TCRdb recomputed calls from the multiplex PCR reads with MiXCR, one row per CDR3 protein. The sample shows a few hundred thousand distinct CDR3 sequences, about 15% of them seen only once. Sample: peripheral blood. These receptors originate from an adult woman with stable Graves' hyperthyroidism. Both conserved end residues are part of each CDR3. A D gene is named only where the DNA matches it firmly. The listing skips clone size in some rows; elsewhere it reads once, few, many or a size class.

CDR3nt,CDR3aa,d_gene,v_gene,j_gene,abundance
TGTGCCAGCAGTTTAGCGTACAGGTCGGGGGCAGGGGCTTTCTTT,CASSLAYRSGAGAFF,.,TRBV28,TRBJ1-1,many
TGTGCCAGCAGCTTAGGGGGGAGCTCCTACAATGAGCAGTTCTTC,CASSLGGSSYNEQFF,.,TRBV11-2,TRBJ2-1,.
TGTGCCAGCACCTGGGGGGGTGGAGGCACCGGGGAGCTGTTTTTT,CASTWGGGGTGELFF,TRBD2,TRBV12-3/TRBV12-4,TRBJ2-2,few
TGTGCCAGCAGTTTATACCAGGGGCGCACTGAAGCTTTCTTT,CASSLYQGRTEAFF,.,TRBV27,TRBJ1-1,many
TGTGCCAGCAGCTTATTTTCTGCAGGGCACGAGCAGTACTTC,CASSLFSAGHEQYF,.,TRBV11-2,TRBJ2-7,many
TGTGCCAGCAGTAAAGACAGGGGCGAAGGAAACATTCAGTACTTC,CASSKDRGEGNIQYF,TRBD1,TRBV2,TRBJ2-4,many
TGTGCCAGCAGTTACGGGACAGGGCCACTTTGGGGCTACACCTTC,CASSYGTGPLWGYTF,TRBD1,TRBV6-5,TRBJ1-2,few
TGTGCCAGGGACAGGTCTTCCGTAAACACCGGGGAGCTGTTTTTT,CARDRSSVNTGELFF,TRBD1,TRBV2,TRBJ2-2,many
TGTGCCACCAGCAGAATGACAGGGGGCACCTCCCCCGAGCAGTACTTC,CATSRMTGGTSPEQYF,TRBD1,TRBV15,TRBJ2-7,few
TGTGCCAGCAGTTTAGTATCGCCTAGGATACCGACCGTAGCCAATCAGCCCCAGCATTTT,CASSLVSPRIPTVANQPQHF,.,TRBV12-3/TRBV12-4,TRBJ1-5,many
TGTGCCAGCAGTTTAGCTTCAGGGGCCAATCAGCCCCAGCATTTT,CASSLASGANQPQHF,.,TRBV6-2/TRBV6-3,TRBJ1-5,.
TGTGCCAGCAGTTTCAGGGGGCTCAAAAACATTCAGTACTTC,CASSFRGLKNIQYF,TRBD1,TRBV28,TRBJ2-4,many
TGTGCCAGCTCACCATCAGGGGATGAACAGCCCCAGCATTTT,CASSPSGDEQPQHF,.,TRBV18,TRBJ1-5,many
TGCGCCAGCAGCCAAAAGGGACTAGCGGGGATGAACACCGGGGAGCTGTTTTTT,CASSQKGLAGMNTGELFF,TRBD2,TRBV4-1,TRBJ2-2,few